These 28 T cell receptor beta chains were sequenced from one sample in a study of cytomegalovirus exposure and HLA in healthy donors. A multiplex PCR was run with 60 Vbeta primers and 13 Jbeta primers. Sequencing was performed with immunoSEQ multiplex PCR; in TCRdb, only in-frame clones are kept and a portion is missing. The table records approximately 130,000 clones, approximately 85% of them present only once. The sample was PBMCs. These receptors were taken from a woman in her thirties in good health and CMV-seropositive.

Worth noting for this clone: This may be a read error, as it is one base from a much larger clone. The chain is built from TRBV6-1 and TRBJ2-1; 8 nucleotides align to TRBD2. J lost 0 bases, V lost 4 bases, and 2 bases had no gene match. From germline, CDR1 is MNHNS and CDR2 SASEGT. This CDR3 region has 15 residues. The CDR3 reads CASSVAGSSYNEQFF. The CDR3 DNA follows: TGTGCCAGCAGTGTAGCGGGGAGCTCCTACAATGAGCAGTTCTTC.

The rearrangement links TRBV7-6 to TRBJ2-7, with D tentatively TRBD1 (5 bases). Germline CDR1 is SGHVS and CDR2 is FNYEAQ. Trimming left V 5 bases short and J 3 bases short, with 17 bases between. The CDR3 length is 15 residues. The CDR3 nucleotides are TGTGCCAGCAGCCCCAGCCGACAGATCATCTACGAGCAGTACTTC. This gives the protein CASSPSRQIIYEQYF.

This clone has only one observation. The chain links TRBV29-1 to TRBJ1-2, with 9 bases that match TRBD1. The V segment lost 1 base and the J segment 8 bases; nucleotides outside the gene matches: 8. The V gene's germline CDR1 is SQVTM and CDR2 ANQGSEA. The CDR3 spans 14 residues. CDR3 residues: CSVEGRDRVRGYTF. The CDR3 DNA is TGCAGCGTTGAAGGCCGGGACAGGGTGCGAGGCTACACCTTC.

The gene calls are TRBV29-1 and TRBJ1-4; D is possibly TRBD1 (5 bases). CDR1 is SQVTM, CDR2 ANQGSEA, per germline. V was pared by 7 bases and J by 6 bases, with 12 bases between. CDR3 length: 12 residues. CDR3 residues: CSAKTAYEKLFF. CDR3 DNA: TGCAGCGCCAAGACAGCATATGAAAAACTGTTTTTT.

This clone was counted between two and nine times. The chain couples TRBV2 to TRBJ2-2; unclear D gene. The germline gives CDR1 SNHLY, CDR2 FYNNEI. Trimming removed 4 bases from V and 0 bases from J, with 6 bases in between. This CDR3 region has 14 residues. The CDR3 region is CASSAQSNTGELFF. The CDR3 DNA is TGTGCCAGCAGTGCACAGTCGAACACCGGGGAGCTGTTTTTT. The full variable domain, rest sourced from reference TRBV2 and TRBJ2-2, is EPEVTQTPSHQVTQMGQEVILRCVPISNHLYFYWYRQILGQKVEFLVSFYNNEISEKSEIFDDQFSVERPDGSNFTLKIRSTKLEDSAMYFCASSAQSNTGELFFGEGSRLTVL.

The rearrangement uses TRBV5-1 and TRBJ2-3, with D uncertain. Trimming shortened V by 0 bases and J by 3 bases, and 5 bases separated the two germline ends. The length of the CDR3 is 13 residues. The V gene's germline CDR1 is SGHRS and CDR2 YFSETQ. CDR3 loop: CASSLVVTDTQYF. The CDR3 coding sequence is TGCGCCAGCAGCTTGGTTGTAACAGATACGCAGTATTTT.

V and J are TRBV2 and TRBJ1-2, with D hard to call. This CDR3 region has 13 residues. Germline CDR1 and CDR2: SNHLY and FYNNEI. The V and J ends lost 4 bases and 3 bases respectively, with 9 bases between them. The CDR3 reads CASSGREYYGYTF. DNA for the CDR3: TGTGCCAGCAGTGGTCGGGAGTACTATGGCTACACCTTC. Drawing the rest from reference TRBV2 and TRBJ1-2, the complete variable domain is EPEVTQTPSHQVTQMGQEVILRCVPISNHLYFYWYRQILGQKVEFLVSFYNNEISEKSEIFDDQFSVERPDGSNFTLKIRSTKLEDSAMYFCASSGREYYGYTFGSGTRLTVV.

The J gene is TRBJ1-4, the V gene TRBV4-2; tentatively, D is TRBD1 (5 bases). This CDR3 is 16 amino acids long. CDR1 and CDR2 (germline): LGHNA, YNFKEQ. With 0 bases removed from V and 2 bases from J, the gap between germline ends came to 10 bases. This chain's CDR3 is CASSQDLQGTNEKLFF. In DNA form, the CDR3 reads TGTGCCAGCAGCCAAGATCTCCAGGGTACTAATGAAAAACTGTTTTTT.

The V and J genes are TRBV5-6 and TRBJ1-2, with D possibly TRBD1 on 5 matching bases. The CDR3 covers 17 residues. Trimming removed 2 bases from V and 5 bases from J, with 22 bases in between. Germline V gene lookup returns CDR1 SGHDT and CDR2 YYEEEE. In DNA form, the CDR3 reads TGTGCCAGCAGCTTTGGGGCAGGGTTCGAGTTGGAATATGGCTACACCTTC. Protein sequence: CASSFGAGFELEYGYTF. Variable domain in full (rest from reference TRBV5-6 and TRBJ1-2): DAGVTQSPTHLIKTRGQQVTLRCSPKSGHDTVSWYQQALGQGPQFIFQYYEEEERQRGNFPDRFSGHQFPNYSSELNVNALLLGDSALYLCASSFGAGFELEYGYTFGSGTRLTVV.

The chain has TRBV28 and TRBJ2-1; weak D call: TRBD2 (5 bases). Per germline, CDR1 MDHEN and CDR2 SYDVKM. V lost 2 bases, J lost 4 bases, and 12 bases lay in between. This CDR3 is 15 amino acids long. CDR3 sequence reads: CASSLPGSGYNEQFF. CDR3 in DNA: TGTGCCAGCAGTTTACCGGGATCGGGGTACAATGAGCAGTTCTTC.

The rearrangement joins TRBV2 to TRBJ2-3, with D possibly being TRBD1 (5 bases). The CDR3 totals 15 residues. Trimming cost V 6 bases and J 0 bases, with 13 bases left between them. The germline V gene encodes CDR1 SNHLY and CDR2 FYNNEI. The CDR3 spells CASRRSGFSTDTQYF. CDR3 coding DNA: TGTGCCAGCAGACGCTCAGGGTTTAGCACAGATACGCAGTATTTT.

This clone was seen only a few times. V and J are TRBV5-1 and TRBJ2-1; TRBD1 aligns across 8 bases. With 2 bases clipped from V and 5 bases from J, the junction kept 6 bases outside the gene matches. CDR1 is SGHRS and CDR2 is YFSETQ in the germline V gene. This CDR3 contains 15 residues. The CDR3 DNA reads TGCGCCAGCAGCTTCGGACAGGGCCCTAACAATGAGCAGTTCTTC. Translation gives CASSFGQGPNNEQFF.

This chain uses TRBV7-9 with TRBJ1-3; the D is unclear. The ends were cut back, 1 base at V and 3 bases at J, with 4 bases in the middle. This CDR3 contains 13 residues. Germline V CDR1 and CDR2: SEHNR, FQNEAQ (reference sequence). The DNA for the CDR3 is TGTGCCAGCAGCTTAGGAGGTGGAAACACCATATATTTT. This translates into CASSLGGGNTIYF.

J is TRBJ2-7 and V is TRBV2; D is uncertain. Germline loops: CDR1 SNHLY, CDR2 FYNNEI. Trimming left V 7 bases short and J 2 bases short, with 9 bases between. This CDR3 has 12 residues. The CDR3 is CASTRSTYEQYF. In DNA, the CDR3 is TGTGCCAGCACACGGAGCACCTACGAGCAGTACTTC. The full variable domain, with the rest looked up from reference TRBV2 and TRBJ2-7, is EPEVTQTPSHQVTQMGQEVILRCVPISNHLYFYWYRQILGQKVEFLVSFYNNEISEKSEIFDDQFSVERPDGSNFTLKIRSTKLEDSAMYFCASTRSTYEQYFGPGTRLTVT.

The rearrangement joins TRBV7-9 to TRBJ1-1, with 8 bases lining up with TRBD1. The CDR3 totals 14 residues. Trimming took 5 bases from V and 5 from J; bases not matched to a gene: 7. Germline values: CDR1 SEHNR, CDR2 FQNEAQ (reference sequence). The CDR3 DNA reads TGTGCCAGCAGCATCTTAACAGGGGGGACTGAAGCTTTCTTT. Protein sequence: CASSILTGGTEAFF.

The chain joins TRBV9 to TRBJ2-7, with D tentatively TRBD2 (6 bases). CDR3 length: 14 residues. CDR1 and CDR2 from the germline V gene are SGDLS and YYNGEE. Between the trimmed V and J ends, which lost 0 bases and 1 base, there was a span of 8 bases. The CDR3 DNA reads TGTGCCAGCAGCGTAGTAGGAGGGTCCTACGAGCAGTACTTC. Residues: CASSVVGGSYEQYF.

This clone appeared once. This chain uses TRBV6-5 with TRBJ2-5, with TRBD1 matching 10 bases. The J call may be faulty, since TRBJ2-7 better matches the DNA end. Looked up from germline, CDR1 is MNHEY and CDR2 is SVGAGI. The CDR3 consists of 15 residues. CDR3 region: CASAPTGTGVYEQYF. The CDR3 nucleotides read TGTGCCAGCGCCCCCACCGGGACAGGGGTCTACGAGCAGTACTTC.

The V and J genes are TRBV2 and TRBJ1-1; possibly TRBD1 for D (5 bases). V lost 7 bases, J lost 1 base, and 10 bases lay in between. CDR1 is SNHLY, CDR2 FYNNEI, per germline. The CDR3 has 13 residues. The DNA of the CDR3 is TGTGCCAGCAATCCTACAGGGAACACTGAAGCTTTCTTT. Translated, it gives CASNPTGNTEAFF.

V usage is TRBV5-6 and J usage is TRBJ1-4; perhaps TRBD1 as D (6 bases). The V end was cut by 2 bases, the J end by 8 bases, with 19 bases between. This CDR3 comprises 16 residues. Germline assignment: CDR1 SGHDT and CDR2 YYEEEE. The CDR3 here is CASSLVGPGVGEKLFF. For the CDR3, the DNA is TGTGCCAGCAGCTTAGTAGGACCAGGGGTTGGAGAAAAACTGTTTTTT.

V usage is TRBV9 and J usage is TRBJ2-7, with 12 bases identical to TRBD2. Germline V lookup: CDR1 SGDLS, CDR2 YYNGEE. The J segment lost 4 bases and the V segment lost 0 bases, leaving 2 bases of the junction unmatched. The CDR3 is 15 amino acids. Here the CDR3 reads CASSVGTSGMYEQYF. The CDR3 DNA reads as TGTGCCAGCAGCGTAGGGACTAGCGGGATGTACGAGCAGTACTTC.

The chain is built from TRBV29-1 and TRBJ1-2; 8 positions match TRBD1. CDR1 is SQVTM, CDR2 ANQGSEA, per germline. The CDR3 has 13 residues. Losses at the gene ends were 6 bases for V and 6 bases for J; bases not matched to a gene: 9. The CDR3 DNA reads TGCAGCGTCCGGACAGGGTTTGTCGATGGCTACACCTTC. Translation: CSVRTGFVDGYTF. The complete variable domain, with remaining parts taken from reference TRBV29-1 and TRBJ1-2, reads SAVISQKPSRDICQRGTSLTIQCQVDSQVTMMFWYRQQPGQSLTLIATANQGSEATYESGFVIDKFPISRPNLTFSTLTVSNMSPEDSSIYLCSVRTGFVDGYTFGSGTRLTVV.

This clone has more than one count but fewer than ten. DNA for the CDR3: TGTGCCAGCAGCCTCCGGGACAACAATTTATATGGCTACACCTTC. This encodes CASSLRDNNLYGYTF. This chain links TRBV5-8 with TRBJ1-2; possibly TRBD1 for D (6 bases). Between the trimmed V and J ends, which lost 4 bases and 5 bases, there was a span of 18 bases. The CDR3 spans 15 residues. Germline CDR1 SGHTS, CDR2 YDEGEE.

The chain recombines TRBV6-6 with TRBJ1-2; the match to TRBD1 covers 9 bases. The CDR3 runs to 14 residues. After removal of 6 bases from V and 8 bases from J, the junction contained 10 bases not matched to a gene. Germline CDR1 MNHNY, CDR2 SVGAGI (reference sequence). CDR3 amino acids: CASRNTGGAGGYTF. In nucleotides, the CDR3 is TGTGCCAGCAGAAACACAGGGGGCGCGGGGGGCTACACCTTC.

The CDR3 DNA is TGCGCCAGCAGCCTGACTACCGTGAGCTCTGGAAACACCATATATTTT. Translating gives CASSLTTVSSGNTIYF. The rearrangement joins TRBV5-1 to TRBJ1-3; D unclear. The CDR3 length is 16 residues. Trimming cost V 4 bases and J 0 bases, with 14 bases left between them. In germline, CDR1 is SGHRS, CDR2 YFSETQ.

The V and J genes are TRBV7-9 and TRBJ2-3; D remains unclear. This CDR3 has 13 residues. The germline V and J ends were trimmed by 5 bases and 5 bases, with 11 bases remaining between them. Germline assignment: CDR1 SEHNR and CDR2 FQNEAQ (reference sequence). The CDR3 loop is CASSARPRDTQYF. The CDR3 DNA is TGTGCCAGCAGCGCACGCCCGCGAGATACGCAGTATTTT.

The chain links TRBV6-1 to TRBJ2-7; 10 bases match TRBD2. CDR1 is MNHNS, CDR2 SASEGT, per germline. Germline trimming cut 9 bases from V and 2 bases from J; bases unmatched to any gene: 10. The CDR3 covers 15 residues. The CDR3 nucleotides are TGTGCCAGTACATTTACCGGGACTAGCGCCTACGAGCAGTACTTC. It yields the protein CASTFTGTSAYEQYF.

The chain couples TRBV5-1 to TRBJ1-1; D might be TRBD1 (6 bases). The germline gives CDR1 SGHRS, CDR2 YFSETQ. Trimming cost V 0 bases and J 2 bases, with 11 bases left between them. This CDR3 spans 15 amino acids. CDR3 amino acids: CASSLEAGVNTEAFF. The CDR3 DNA reads as TGCGCCAGCAGCTTGGAGGCAGGGGTCAACACTGAAGCTTTCTTT.

The chain couples TRBV12-5 to TRBJ2-7, with TRBD2 matching 11 bases. The CDR3 covers 14 residues. The trim removed 6 bases at V and 7 bases at J, leaving 8 bases unmatched. Germline CDR1 and CDR2: LGHNT and FRNRAP. The DNA of the CDR3 is TGTGCTAGTGGATTAGCGGGAGGGCCTGGAGAGCAGTACTTC. Its translation is CASGLAGGPGEQYF.